These T cell receptor beta chains were read from a single sample in a study of blood T cell repertoires in COVID-19. Sequencing was performed with immunoSEQ multiplex PCR; in TCRdb, only in-frame clones are kept and a portion is missing. The sample lists 650,000 to 800,000 clones, more than 80% seen once, with approximately 0.3% in the top ten. The specimen was peripheral blood. These receptors originate from a woman aged 18-30 years with acute or convalescent COVID-19. Both conserved end residues are part of each CDR3. The D gene is left open where the match is weak. The size of a clone is reported for some rows only, either as once, few or many, or as a class for expanded clones.

NA NA TRBJ1-5 TRBV6-2/TRBV6-3 TGTGCCAGCAGTATTCGAGCGCCGGGACACGCATCCGGCGGGCAGCCCCAGCATTTT CASSIRAPGHASGGQPQHF
TRBD2 NA TRBJ2-1 TRBV12-5 TGTGCTAGTGGTCCCTTCGGGTCTAGCGGGGGGTATAATGAGCAGTTCTTC CASGPFGSSGGYNEQFF
NA NA TRBJ2-7 TRBV19 TGTGCCAGTAGCCCAACAGGTACCCCCTACGAGCAGTACTTC CASSPTGTPYEQYF
NA NA TRBJ1-6 TRBV11-2 TGTGCCAGCAGCTACAGGGATTCACCCCTCCACTTT CASSYRDSPLHF
TRBD2 once TRBJ2-1 TRBV3-1/TRBV3-2 TGTGCCAGCAGCCAAGCGGGACTAGCAAATCTCAATGAGCAGTTCTTC CASSQAGLANLNEQFF
TRBD2 NA TRBJ2-1 TRBV30 TGTGCCTGGAGTCTAGCGGTAAACAATGAGCAGTTCTTC CAWSLAVNNEQFF
NA NA TRBJ1-5 TRBV6-5 TGTGCCAGCAACCAGGGAGGGGGTCAGCCCCAGCATTTT CASNQGGGQPQHF
NA NA TRBJ2-1 TRBV6-4 TGTGCCAGCAGTGATGGGGCCGTTTCCTACAATGAGCAGTTCTTC CASSDGAVSYNEQFF
NA NA TRBJ2-2 TRBV2 TGTGCCACCACCGAGGGTCCCGGGGAGCTGTTTTTT CATTEGPGELFF
NA few TRBJ1-2 TRBV2 TGTGCCAGCAGGTATCCAGGTGGGGGGAGCTATGGCTACACCTTC CASRYPGGGSYGYTF
TRBD1 NA TRBJ2-2 TRBV28 TGTGCCAGCACCATGTCCCGGGACAGGGTGGTGACCGGGGAGCTGTTTTTT CASTMSRDRVVTGELFF
TRBD1 NA TRBJ1-5 TRBV19 TGTGCCAGTAGTATAGAATTGACAGGGGTTCAGCCCCAGCATTTT CASSIELTGVQPQHF
NA NA TRBJ2-7 TRBV18 TGTGCCAGCTCACCGGCCGGGTACGAGCAGTACTTC CASSPAGYEQYF
TRBD2 NA TRBJ2-3 TRBV3-1/TRBV3-2 TGTGCCAGCAGCCTCTATCCGGGACTAGCGGGAGACACAGATACGCAGTATTTT CASSLYPGLAGDTDTQYF
TRBD1 NA TRBJ1-2 TRBV6-5 TGTGCCAGCAGTTACTCCCGGGACAGGCTTAACTATGGCTACACCTTC CASSYSRDRLNYGYTF
NA NA TRBJ1-3 TRBV6-5 TGTGCCAGCGGCCCGGGGATTGGAAACACCATATATTTT CASGPGIGNTIYF
NA NA TRBJ1-1 TRBV5-1 TGCGCCAGCAGCCTACGGGACTTCTTCATGAACACTGAAGCTTTCTTT CASSLRDFFMNTEAFF
NA NA TRBJ2-3 TRBV5-8 TGTGCCAGCAGCCCTCTAAGGGGCCCTAGCACAGATACGCAGTATTTT CASSPLRGPSTDTQYF
NA NA TRBJ1-6 TRBV12-3/TRBV12-4 TGTGCCAGCAGTTTAGGCAGGTTATCACCCCTCCACTTT CASSLGRLSPLHF
TRBD1 NA TRBJ1-2 TRBV5-4 TGTGCCAGCAGCTTGGACAGGGGCTATGGCTACACCTTC CASSLDRGYGYTF
NA NA TRBJ1-6 TRBV3-1/TRBV3-2 TGTGCCAGCAGCCTTACCGACAGGTATAATTCACCCCTCCACTTT CASSLTDRYNSPLHF
NA NA TRBJ1-6 TRBV6-5 TGTGCCAGCGTCAGGGTTGATAATTCACCCCTCCACTTT CASVRVDNSPLHF
NA NA TRBJ1-2 TRBV25-1 TGTGCCAGCAGTGAGGGACACCGCTATGGCTACACCTTC CASSEGHRYGYTF
NA NA TRBJ1-5 TRBV15 TGTGCCACCAGCAGAGAACAGTATGATCAGCCCCAGCATTTT CATSREQYDQPQHF
TRBD2 NA TRBJ2-3 TRBV5-8 TGTGCCAGCAGCTACCCCTGGCGGGGGTCCGATACGCAGTATTTT CASSYPWRGSDTQYF
NA NA TRBJ1-1 TRBV2 TGTGCCAGCAGTGAGGACAGCTTGAACACTTCGGAAGCTTTCTTT CASSEDSLNTSEAFF
TRBD1 NA TRBJ2-7 TRBV12-3/TRBV12-4 TGTGCCAGCAGGTTTACAGGGGGGGAGCAGTACTTC CASRFTGGEQYF
NA once TRBJ2-1 TRBV24-1 TGTGCCACCAGACTAGCAATCTTGGATGAGCAGTTCTTC CATRLAILDEQFF
TRBD1 NA TRBJ1-1 TRBV29-1 TGCAGCGTAGGCGGACAGGGAAGCACTGAAGCTTTCTTT CSVGGQGSTEAFF
NA NA TRBJ1-1 TRBV18 TGTGCCAGCTCACCACAGGGAGGGACTGAAGCTTTCTTT CASSPQGGTEAFF